This TCR beta chain was obtained from a study of CD8 T cells in Susac syndrome. Germline V lookup: CDR1 DFQATT, CDR2 SNEGSKA (reference sequence). Trimming removed 6 bases from V and 5 bases from J; junction bases left unmatched: 8. The CDR3 consists of 14 residues. TCR beta sequences were obtained from blood CD8+ and CD4+ T cells. Included as multiple sclerosis controls were treatment-naive patients who had stable or active relapsing-remitting disease. The TEMRA cells underwent FACS enrichment, while the CD8+ and CD4+ T cells underwent negative isolation. It was with random hexamers that roughly 0.45 to 1 ug RNA was reverse transcribed. The authors amplified TCR beta CDR3 across 54 Vbeta and 13 Jbeta using immunoSEQ multiplex PCR. TCRdb reprocessed the immunoSEQ multiplex PCR reads with MiXCR, giving one entry per CDR3 protein. The sample has under 350,000 distinct CDR3 sequences; just over 90% are singletons.

The sequencing sample was made of CD4+ T cells from PBMCs. This sequence joins TRBV20-1 and TRBJ2-5; the match to TRBD2 covers 11 bases. The clonotype was recovered from a human donor with multiple sclerosis. For the CDR3, the DNA is TGCAGTGCCCCGGCTAGCGGGGGGTCTGAGACCCAGTACTTC. It is translated as CSAPASGGSETQYF.